One sample yielded the 7 T cell receptor beta chains listed below, sequenced in a study of monozygotic twins with inflammatory bowel disease. TCRdb processed the 5' RACE reads again and assigns one entry to each CDR3 protein, with no DNA. The sample's table shows over 130,000 distinct CDR3 sequences. The sequenced sample was blood. The receptors were sampled from a human donor with ulcerative colitis or Crohn's disease, or a healthy co-twin of an affected twin (not recorded which).

CDR3 region: CSARGQGNYEQYF. The chain has TRBV20-1 and TRBJ2-7; the D call from TCRdb, TRBD1, cannot be confirmed without DNA. The CDR3 spans 13 residues. Germline assignment: CDR1 DFQATT and CDR2 SNEGSKA (reference sequence).

The chain carries TRBV5-4 and TRBJ1-6; as DNA is missing, the TRBD1 call by TCRdb cannot be tested. Germline V CDR1 and CDR2: SGHNT, YYREEE (reference sequence). This CDR3 comprises 15 residues. CDR3 loop: CASTQSGTYNSPLHF.

The chain is built from TRBV7-8 and TRBJ2-1. CDR1 and CDR2 (germline): SGHVS, FQNEAQ. The CDR3 runs to 15 residues. This CDR3 reads CASSLGFGTHNEQFF.

V and J are TRBV20-1 and TRBJ2-2; the TRBD1 assignment by TCRdb is unverifiable without DNA. The CDR3 consists of 14 residues. In germline, CDR1 is DFQATT, CDR2 SNEGSKA (reference sequence). The CDR3 spells CSARPHRESGELFF.

The V gene is TRBV20-1, the J gene TRBJ1-5; TCRdb outputs TRBD1, but without DNA this stays unchecked. In germline, CDR1 is DFQATT, CDR2 SNEGSKA (reference sequence). The CDR3 length is 18 residues. This chain's CDR3 is CSARDQPRGPGVNQPQHF.

The chain employs TRBV5-4 and TRBJ2-1; absent DNA, TCRdb's TRBD2 call cannot be checked. CDR1 and CDR2 from the germline V gene are SGHNT and YYREEE (reference sequence). The CDR3 has 16 residues. Here the CDR3 reads CASSLPRGGAYNEQFF.

This chain's CDR3 is CASSFSGLADEQFF. The rearrangement links TRBV5-6 to TRBJ2-1; the TCRdb D gene call, TRBD1, has no DNA to confirm it. Germline assignment: CDR1 SGHDT and CDR2 YYEEEE. The CDR3 covers 14 residues.